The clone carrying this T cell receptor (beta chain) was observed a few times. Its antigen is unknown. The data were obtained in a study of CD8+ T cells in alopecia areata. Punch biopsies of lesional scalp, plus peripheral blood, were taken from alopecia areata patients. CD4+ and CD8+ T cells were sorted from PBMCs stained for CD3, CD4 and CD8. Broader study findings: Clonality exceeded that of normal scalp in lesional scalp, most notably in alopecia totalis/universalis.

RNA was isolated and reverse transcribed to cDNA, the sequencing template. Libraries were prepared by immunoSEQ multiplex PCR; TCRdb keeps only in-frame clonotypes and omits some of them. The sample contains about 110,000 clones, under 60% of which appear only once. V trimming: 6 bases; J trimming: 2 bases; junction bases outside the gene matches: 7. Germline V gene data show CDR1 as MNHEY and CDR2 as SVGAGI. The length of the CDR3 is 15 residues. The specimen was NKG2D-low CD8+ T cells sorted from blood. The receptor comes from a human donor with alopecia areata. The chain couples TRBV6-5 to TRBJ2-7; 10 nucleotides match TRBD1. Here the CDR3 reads CASRPRDRGPYEQYF. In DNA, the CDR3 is TGTGCCAGCAGACCTAGGGACAGGGGCCCCTACGAGCAGTACTTC.